A selection of T cell receptor beta chains follows, all from one sample in a study of cytomegalovirus exposure and HLA in healthy donors. The data were produced by immunoSEQ multiplex PCR, yet TCRdb's version contains in-frame clones alone and is incomplete. The sample holds around 300,000 clones, roughly 70% seen once. The sequencing input was PBMCs. These receptors were obtained from a female donor in good health and CMV-seronegative. Both conserved end residues are part of each CDR3. Fields, in order: CDR3 protein, CDR3 DNA, V gene, D gene, clone size, J gene. D genes are given only for firm matches. The listing skips clone size in some rows; elsewhere it reads once, few, many or a size class.

CDR3aa: CASSQSRTSGLGEQYF
CDR3nt: TGTGCCAGCAGCCAGAGCCGGACTAGCGGGTTAGGGGAGCAGTACTTC
v_gene: TRBV4-2
d_gene: TRBD2
abundance: NA
j_gene: TRBJ2-7

CDR3aa: CASSLVAGPGNEKLFF
CDR3nt: TGCGCCAGTAGCTTGGTCGCGGGGCCAGGTAATGAAAAACTGTTTTTT
v_gene: TRBV5-1
d_gene: NA
abundance: once
j_gene: TRBJ1-4

CDR3aa: CASSSAGTRITDTQYF
CDR3nt: TGTGCCAGCAGTTCCGCCGGGACTAGAATCACGGATACGCAGTATTTT
v_gene: TRBV27
d_gene: TRBD2
abundance: NA
j_gene: TRBJ2-3

CDR3aa: CASSSRQRPERAFF
CDR3nt: TGTGCCAGCAGCTCCCGCCAAAGACCCGAGCGGGCTTTCTTT
v_gene: TRBV11-2
d_gene: NA
abundance: few
j_gene: TRBJ1-1

CDR3aa: CASSSLSGSGYEQYF
CDR3nt: TGTGCCAGCAGCTCTTTGTCCGGGAGTGGGTACGAGCAGTACTTC
v_gene: TRBV5-6
d_gene: NA
abundance: NA
j_gene: TRBJ2-7

CDR3aa: CASSLRDYAYEQYF
CDR3nt: TGTGCCAGCAGCCTCCGGGACTACGCCTACGAGCAGTACTTC
v_gene: TRBV11-3
d_gene: TRBD2
abundance: NA
j_gene: TRBJ2-7

CDR3aa: CASSLGVGFGVYEQYF
CDR3nt: TGCGCCAGCAGCTTGGGGGTCGGGTTCGGGGTCTACGAGCAGTACTTC
v_gene: TRBV5-1
d_gene: NA
abundance: NA
j_gene: TRBJ2-7

CDR3aa: CASSLKGQGDYGYTF
CDR3nt: TGCGCCAGCAGCCTTAAGGGACAGGGGGACTATGGCTACACCTTC
v_gene: TRBV4-1
d_gene: TRBD1
abundance: few
j_gene: TRBJ1-2

CDR3aa: CSVVGPTGTSTDTQYF
CDR3nt: TGCAGCGTTGTAGGGCCAACAGGGACGAGCACAGATACGCAGTATTTT
v_gene: TRBV29-1
d_gene: NA
abundance: few
j_gene: TRBJ2-3

CDR3aa: CSVVTGGYYQPQHF
CDR3nt: TGCAGCGTTGTAACAGGGGGCTACTATCAGCCCCAGCATTTT
v_gene: TRBV29-1
d_gene: TRBD1
abundance: NA
j_gene: TRBJ1-5

CDR3aa: CASSLGGQAYEQYF
CDR3nt: TGTGCCAGCAGCTTAGGAGGACAGGCCTACGAGCAGTACTTC
v_gene: TRBV7-8
d_gene: TRBD1
abundance: NA
j_gene: TRBJ2-7

CDR3aa: CASSSTTNSGNTIYF
CDR3nt: TGTGCCAGCAGCTCGACAACGAACTCTGGAAACACCATATATTTT
v_gene: TRBV7-2
d_gene: NA
abundance: NA
j_gene: TRBJ1-3

CDR3aa: CSARRHREAFF
CDR3nt: TGCAGTGCTAGAAGACATCGTGAAGCTTTCTTT
v_gene: TRBV20-1
d_gene: NA
abundance: once
j_gene: TRBJ1-1

CDR3aa: CASSLTGNGNQPQHF
CDR3nt: TGCGCCAGCAGCTTGACCGGGAATGGCAATCAGCCCCAGCATTTT
v_gene: TRBV5-1
d_gene: NA
abundance: NA
j_gene: TRBJ1-5

CDR3aa: CASSRTSGSNEQYF
CDR3nt: TGTGCCAGCAGTCGGACTAGCGGGAGTAACGAGCAGTACTTC
v_gene: TRBV6-5
d_gene: TRBD2
abundance: NA
j_gene: TRBJ2-7

CDR3aa: CASSPTSGSIVEQFF
CDR3nt: TGTGCCAGCAGCCCGACTAGCGGGAGTATTGTTGAGCAGTTCTTC
v_gene: TRBV7-8
d_gene: TRBD2
abundance: NA
j_gene: TRBJ2-1

CDR3aa: CASKETSGGYNEQFF
CDR3nt: TGCGCCAGCAAGGAGACTAGCGGGGGGTACAATGAGCAGTTCTTC
v_gene: TRBV5-1
d_gene: TRBD2
abundance: NA
j_gene: TRBJ2-1

CDR3aa: CASRKPYRGGAYEQYF
CDR3nt: TGCGCCAGCAGGAAACCTTACAGGGGAGGTGCCTACGAGCAGTACTTC
v_gene: TRBV5-1
d_gene: NA
abundance: NA
j_gene: TRBJ2-7

CDR3aa: CASSLIPLEQGARGKLFF
CDR3nt: TGTGCCAGCAGCTTAATTCCCTTAGAGCAGGGGGCTAGGGGAAAACTGTTTTTT
v_gene: TRBV7-2
d_gene: TRBD1
abundance: NA
j_gene: TRBJ1-4

CDR3aa: CASSYRDRGPEKLFF
CDR3nt: TGTGCCAGCAGTTACCGGGACAGGGGGCCTGAAAAACTGTTTTTT
v_gene: TRBV28
d_gene: TRBD1
abundance: NA
j_gene: TRBJ1-4

CDR3aa: CASSLATLAEYNEQFF
CDR3nt: TGTGCCAGCAGCTTAGCGACGCTAGCGGAGTATAATGAGCAGTTCTTC
v_gene: TRBV7-9
d_gene: TRBD2
abundance: NA
j_gene: TRBJ2-1

CDR3aa: CASSGQGTTEAFF
CDR3nt: TGTGCCAGCAGTGGCCAGGGGACAACTGAAGCTTTCTTT
v_gene: TRBV25-1
d_gene: NA
abundance: NA
j_gene: TRBJ1-1

CDR3aa: CASSLRISGANVLTF
CDR3nt: TGTGCCAGCAGCTTGCGTATATCTGGGGCCAACGTCCTGACTTTC
v_gene: TRBV7-6
d_gene: NA
abundance: NA
j_gene: TRBJ2-6

CDR3aa: CASSESFDRAYEQYF
CDR3nt: TGCGCCAGCAGTGAGTCTTTCGACAGGGCCTACGAGCAGTACTTC
v_gene: TRBV10-2
d_gene: TRBD1
abundance: NA
j_gene: TRBJ2-7

CDR3aa: CASRPVRRGFNEQYF
CDR3nt: TGTGCCAGCAGGCCCGTTAGGCGGGGGTTTAACGAGCAGTACTTC
v_gene: TRBV28
d_gene: TRBD2
abundance: NA
j_gene: TRBJ2-7

CDR3aa: CASSFGRDTQYF
CDR3nt: TGTGCCAGCAGTTTCGGCAGGGATACGCAGTATTTT
v_gene: TRBV28
d_gene: NA
abundance: NA
j_gene: TRBJ2-3

CDR3aa: CASSLRDRDRYF
CDR3nt: TGTGCCAGCAGCCTCCGGGACAGGGACAGGTACTTC
v_gene: TRBV7-9
d_gene: TRBD1
abundance: NA
j_gene: TRBJ2-4

CDR3aa: CASSEAGGRTEAFF
CDR3nt: TGTGCCAGCAGTGAGGCAGGGGGCCGGACTGAAGCTTTCTTT
v_gene: TRBV6-5
d_gene: TRBD1
abundance: NA
j_gene: TRBJ1-1

CDR3aa: CASSLYQSTDTQYF
CDR3nt: TGTGCCAGCAGCTTATACCAGTCTACAGATACGCAGTATTTT
v_gene: TRBV7-8
d_gene: NA
abundance: NA
j_gene: TRBJ2-3

CDR3aa: CASSDRGLSEKLFF
CDR3nt: TGCGCCAGCAGCGACAGGGGGCTTTCGGAAAAACTGTTTTTT
v_gene: TRBV4-1
d_gene: TRBD1
abundance: NA
j_gene: TRBJ1-4

CDR3aa: CASRTGTVNQPQHF
CDR3nt: TGTGCCAGCAGAACCGGGACAGTCAATCAGCCCCAGCATTTT
v_gene: TRBV6-5
d_gene: TRBD1
abundance: NA
j_gene: TRBJ1-5

CDR3aa: CSVASGRTSGELFF
CDR3nt: TGCAGCGTTGCTAGCGGGAGGACGTCCGGGGAGCTGTTTTTT
v_gene: TRBV29-1
d_gene: TRBD2
abundance: NA
j_gene: TRBJ2-2

CDR3aa: CASSLVQVAYEQYF
CDR3nt: TGTGCCAGCAGCTTGGTCCAGGTAGCCTACGAGCAGTACTTC
v_gene: TRBV5-8
d_gene: NA
abundance: NA
j_gene: TRBJ2-7